These 3 T cell receptor beta chains came from one sample sequenced in a study of CD8 T cells in Susac syndrome. A quantity of about 0.5 to 1 ug RNA underwent reverse transcription using random hexamers. One entry per CDR3 protein results from TCRdb running MiXCR on the immunoSEQ multiplex PCR reads. The sample lists 100,000 to 150,000 distinct CDR3 sequences; about 95% were seen once. The material sequenced was CD4+ T cells from PBMCs. The origin of the receptors is a human donor in good health.

The chain joins TRBV6-5 to TRBJ1-5; a possible D gene is TRBD1 (5 bases). The V end was cut by 9 bases, the J end by 4 bases, with 13 bases between. Per germline, CDR1 MNHEY and CDR2 SVGAGI. The CDR3 has 13 amino acids. The CDR3 nucleotides read TGTGCCAGTCGAAGGGGCTCGAATCAGCCCCAGCATTTT. It encodes CASRRGSNQPQHF.

This clonotype was counted once. This chain joins TRBV20-1 and TRBJ2-2, with 7 positions matching TRBD2. Germline CDR1 reads DFQATT; CDR2 reads SNEGSKA (reference sequence). The CDR3 covers 15 residues. V lost 3 bases, J lost 7 bases, and 11 bases stayed unmatched. CDR3 DNA: TGCAGTGCTAGGTTTGCGGGAGACTGGAACGGGGAGCTGTTTTTT. This sequence encodes CSARFAGDWNGELFF.

The chain carries TRBV12-3 or TRBV12-4 and TRBJ2-1, with 7 bases identical to TRBD2. The CDR3 consists of 15 residues. V shed 6 bases, J shed 5 bases, and the junction held 10 bases outside the gene matches. CDR3 DNA sequence: TGTGCCAGCAGGGGCGGCGGGGGACTAAACAATGAGCAGTTCTTC. Translation gives CASRGGGGLNNEQFF.